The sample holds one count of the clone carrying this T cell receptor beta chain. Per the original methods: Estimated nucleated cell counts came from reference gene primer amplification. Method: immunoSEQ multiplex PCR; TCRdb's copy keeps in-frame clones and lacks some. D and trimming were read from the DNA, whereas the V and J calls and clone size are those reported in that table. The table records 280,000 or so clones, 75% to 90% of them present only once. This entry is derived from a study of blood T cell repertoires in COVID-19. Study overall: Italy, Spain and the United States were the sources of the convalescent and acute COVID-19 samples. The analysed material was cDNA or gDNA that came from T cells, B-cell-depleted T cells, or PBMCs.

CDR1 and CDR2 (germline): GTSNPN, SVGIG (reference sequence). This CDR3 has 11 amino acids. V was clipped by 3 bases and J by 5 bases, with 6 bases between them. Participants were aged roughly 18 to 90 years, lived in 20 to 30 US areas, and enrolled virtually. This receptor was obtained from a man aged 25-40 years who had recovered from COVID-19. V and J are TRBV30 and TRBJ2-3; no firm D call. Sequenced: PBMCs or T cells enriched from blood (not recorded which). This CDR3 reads CAWRSLDTQYF. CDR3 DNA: TGTGCCTGGAGGTCCTTAGATACGCAGTATTTT. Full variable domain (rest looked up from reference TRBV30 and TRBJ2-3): SQTIHQWPATLVQPVGSPLSLECTVEGTSNPNLYWYRQAAGRGLQLLFYSVGIGQISSEVPQNLSASRPQDRQFILSSKKLLLSDSGFYLCAWRSLDTQYFGPGTRLTVL.